A selection of T cell receptor beta chains follows, all from one sample in a study of T cells after yellow fever vaccination. TCRdb reprocessed the 5' RACE reads via MiXCR and lists one record per CDR3 protein. The sample has a few hundred thousand distinct CDR3 sequences, 3.5% to 5% seen once. The material was PBMCs, obtained 15 days after the yellow fever booster vaccination. All receptors come from a man aged 18 to 30 who received the YFV17D yellow fever vaccine. Both conserved end residues are part of each CDR3. Each record gives: clone size, D gene, J gene, V gene, CDR3 DNA, CDR3 protein. A D gene is named only where the DNA matches it firmly. For some rows the clone size is stated as once, few or many, or as a class when expanded; others skip it.

clone size: few; D gene: TRBD1; J gene: TRBJ2-1; V gene: TRBV24-1; CDR3 DNA: TGTGCCACCAGTGACAAGGGACAGAGCTCCTACAATGAGCAGTTCTTC; CDR3 protein: CATSDKGQSSYNEQFF
clone size: few; D gene: .; J gene: TRBJ2-2; V gene: TRBV7-9; CDR3 DNA: TGTGCCAGCAGCTTATGGGGTCGGGGCACCGGGGAGCTGTTTTTT; CDR3 protein: CASSLWGRGTGELFF
clone size: many; D gene: .; J gene: TRBJ2-3; V gene: TRBV5-8; CDR3 DNA: TGTGCCAGCAGCACCGGGACTTTCACAGATACGCAGTATTTT; CDR3 protein: CASSTGTFTDTQYF
clone size: .; D gene: .; J gene: TRBJ1-1; V gene: TRBV18; CDR3 DNA: TGTGCCAGCTCTACAGAAGACGGGAACACTGAAGCTTTCTTT; CDR3 protein: CASSTEDGNTEAFF
clone size: many; D gene: TRBD2; J gene: TRBJ2-1; V gene: TRBV12-3/TRBV12-4; CDR3 DNA: TGTGCCAGCAGTCGGACTAGCGGGGACAATGAGCAGTTCTTC; CDR3 protein: CASSRTSGDNEQFF
clone size: .; D gene: .; J gene: TRBJ2-1; V gene: TRBV5-1; CDR3 DNA: TGCGCCAGCAGCTTGTCGAGAGGGACCAGGGTAAGCAATGAGCAGTTCTTC; CDR3 protein: CASSLSRGTRVSNEQFF
clone size: many; D gene: .; J gene: TRBJ1-1; V gene: TRBV7-3; CDR3 DNA: TGTGCCAGCAGCTTAGGGTTCATGAACACTGAAGCTTTCTTT; CDR3 protein: CASSLGFMNTEAFF
clone size: .; D gene: TRBD1; J gene: TRBJ2-1; V gene: TRBV3-1; CDR3 DNA: TGTGCCAGCAGACTGGGCCGGGACAGGGGCGACAATGAGCAGTTCTTC; CDR3 protein: CASRLGRDRGDNEQFF
clone size: few; D gene: .; J gene: TRBJ2-5; V gene: TRBV5-1; CDR3 DNA: TGCGCCAGCAGCTCCCGGGATGAGACCCAGTACTTC; CDR3 protein: CASSSRDETQYF
clone size: many; D gene: .; J gene: TRBJ2-1; V gene: TRBV5-4; CDR3 DNA: TGTGCCAGCAGCTTGGGGGACGGGGGTCCCGAGCAGTTCTTC; CDR3 protein: CASSLGDGGPEQFF
clone size: many; D gene: .; J gene: TRBJ2-3; V gene: TRBV20-1; CDR3 DNA: TGCAGTGCTAGAGAGGGATATACGCAGTATTTT; CDR3 protein: CSAREGYTQYF
clone size: few; D gene: TRBD1; J gene: TRBJ1-1; V gene: TRBV6-2/TRBV6-3; CDR3 DNA: TGTGCCAGCAGTTACGGACAGGCCCAAGGGGAAGCTTTCTTT; CDR3 protein: CASSYGQAQGEAFF
clone size: many; D gene: .; J gene: TRBJ2-3; V gene: TRBV13; CDR3 DNA: TGTGCCAGCAGCTCCCAAGGACAGCTGGGCACAGATACGCAGTATTTT; CDR3 protein: CASSSQGQLGTDTQYF
clone size: many; D gene: .; J gene: TRBJ2-7; V gene: TRBV10-2; CDR3 DNA: TGCGCCAGCAGTGAGGGGGGCGGGTACGAGCAGTACTTC; CDR3 protein: CASSEGGGYEQYF
clone size: many; D gene: TRBD2; J gene: TRBJ2-3; V gene: TRBV7-9; CDR3 DNA: TGTGCCAGCAGCTTAGTGGCGGGGGGAGCAGATACGCAGTATTTT; CDR3 protein: CASSLVAGGADTQYF
clone size: .; D gene: TRBD2; J gene: TRBJ2-3; V gene: TRBV19; CDR3 DNA: TGTGCCAGTAGGGGACTAGCGGGGACTGATACGCAGTATTTT; CDR3 protein: CASRGLAGTDTQYF
clone size: many; D gene: .; J gene: TRBJ1-4; V gene: TRBV7-9; CDR3 DNA: TGTGCCAGCAGCTTATCCTTGGGACGGGAAAAACTGTTTTTT; CDR3 protein: CASSLSLGREKLFF
clone size: few; D gene: .; J gene: TRBJ1-4; V gene: TRBV7-9; CDR3 DNA: TGTGCCAGCAGCTTCGCCAGAGCAACTAATGAAAAACTGTTTTTT; CDR3 protein: CASSFARATNEKLFF
clone size: many; D gene: .; J gene: TRBJ2-3; V gene: TRBV12-3/TRBV12-4; CDR3 DNA: TGTGCCAGCAGTTTTTACGATACGCAGTATTTT; CDR3 protein: CASSFYDTQYF
clone size: .; D gene: .; J gene: TRBJ1-5; V gene: TRBV6-2/TRBV6-3; CDR3 DNA: TGTGCCAGCAGCCCCCGGCGGTCCGGGGATCAGCCCCAGCATTTT; CDR3 protein: CASSPRRSGDQPQHF
clone size: .; D gene: .; J gene: TRBJ1-2; V gene: TRBV12-3/TRBV12-4; CDR3 DNA: TGTGCCAGCAGTTCGGACAGATTCTATGGCTACACCTTC; CDR3 protein: CASSSDRFYGYTF
clone size: few; D gene: TRBD1; J gene: TRBJ1-6; V gene: TRBV7-9; CDR3 DNA: TGTGCCAGCAGGAAGAGGGGGCCCTTTTCACCCCTCCACTTT; CDR3 protein: CASRKRGPFSPLHF
clone size: many; D gene: .; J gene: TRBJ1-5; V gene: TRBV7-2; CDR3 DNA: TGTGCCAGCAGCGTACAGGGAGATCAGCCCCAGCATTTT; CDR3 protein: CASSVQGDQPQHF
clone size: .; D gene: .; J gene: TRBJ1-2; V gene: TRBV7-2; CDR3 DNA: TGTGCCAGCAGCTTAGTCGGCACTGTTGGGGCCCGGTCCTATGGCTACACCTTC; CDR3 protein: CASSLVGTVGARSYGYTF
clone size: .; D gene: TRBD1; J gene: TRBJ1-4; V gene: TRBV11-2; CDR3 DNA: TGTGCCAGCAGCCGCAGGGGGCGAGATGAAAAACTGTTTTTT; CDR3 protein: CASSRRGRDEKLFF
clone size: few; D gene: .; J gene: TRBJ2-5; V gene: TRBV28; CDR3 DNA: TGTGCCAGCAGTCAGGTGGCCTGGCCGCAAGAGACCCAGTACTTC; CDR3 protein: CASSQVAWPQETQYF
clone size: many; D gene: TRBD2; J gene: TRBJ2-5; V gene: TRBV12-3/TRBV12-4; CDR3 DNA: TGTGCCAGCACCCTTGGGGCGGGGGAGGGGACCCAGTACTTC; CDR3 protein: CASTLGAGEGTQYF
clone size: .; D gene: .; J gene: TRBJ1-2; V gene: TRBV7-2; CDR3 DNA: TGTGCCAGCAGCTTATCAGGGGCCAATAACTATGGCTACACCTTC; CDR3 protein: CASSLSGANNYGYTF
clone size: few; D gene: .; J gene: TRBJ2-1; V gene: TRBV6-4; CDR3 DNA: TGTGCCAGCAGTCCTTCAGGGGTATTGCGTGGTCATGAGCAGTTCTTC; CDR3 protein: CASSPSGVLRGHEQFF
clone size: many; D gene: .; J gene: TRBJ1-4; V gene: TRBV7-2; CDR3 DNA: TGTGCCAGCAGCCTATATGCAACTAATGAAAAACTGTTTTTT; CDR3 protein: CASSLYATNEKLFF
clone size: few; D gene: .; J gene: TRBJ1-4; V gene: TRBV12-3/TRBV12-4; CDR3 DNA: TGTGCCAGCACCCCCGGGGCTAATGAAAAACTGTTTTTT; CDR3 protein: CASTPGANEKLFF
clone size: .; D gene: .; J gene: TRBJ1-1; V gene: TRBV5-1; CDR3 DNA: TGCGCCAGCAGCTCGTATCTACAGGGAAGGGGCGCTGAAGCTTTCTTT; CDR3 protein: CASSSYLQGRGAEAFF
clone size: few; D gene: TRBD2; J gene: TRBJ2-2; V gene: TRBV6-2/TRBV6-3; CDR3 DNA: TGTGCCAGCAACAACGGGGGGGCCCCCGGGGAGCTGTTTTTT; CDR3 protein: CASNNGGAPGELFF
clone size: many; D gene: .; J gene: TRBJ1-4; V gene: TRBV6-5; CDR3 DNA: TGTGCCAGCAGTTACTCGCGGGGAAAACTGTTTTTT; CDR3 protein: CASSYSRGKLFF
clone size: many; D gene: .; J gene: TRBJ2-1; V gene: TRBV5-1; CDR3 DNA: TGCGCCAGCAGCATCGGGGAATCATCCTACAATGAGCAGTTCTTC; CDR3 protein: CASSIGESSYNEQFF
clone size: .; D gene: TRBD1; J gene: TRBJ2-6; V gene: TRBV20-1; CDR3 DNA: TGCAGTGCTAGGCGACAGGGCGGAATTGGGGCCAACGTCCTGACTTTC; CDR3 protein: CSARRQGGIGANVLTF
clone size: few; D gene: TRBD1; J gene: TRBJ1-2; V gene: TRBV7-2; CDR3 DNA: TGTGCCAGCAGCCCCGGGACAGGGACTGGCTACACCTTC; CDR3 protein: CASSPGTGTGYTF
clone size: .; D gene: .; J gene: TRBJ2-3; V gene: TRBV5-1; CDR3 DNA: TGCGCCAGCAGCTTGGCCGCTGTGGGAGACACAGATACGCAGTATTTT; CDR3 protein: CASSLAAVGDTDTQYF
clone size: many; D gene: .; J gene: TRBJ2-3; V gene: TRBV7-9; CDR3 DNA: TGTGCCAGCAGCTTTTCTACTGGGGGCACAGATACGCAGTATTTT; CDR3 protein: CASSFSTGGTDTQYF
clone size: .; D gene: TRBD1; J gene: TRBJ2-6; V gene: TRBV6-6; CDR3 DNA: TGTGCCAGCAGCCACGACAGGGGGACCTCTGGGGCCAACGTCCTGACTTTC; CDR3 protein: CASSHDRGTSGANVLTF
clone size: many; D gene: .; J gene: TRBJ2-7; V gene: TRBV20-1; CDR3 DNA: TGCAGTGCGCACACCGGGACCTACGAGCAGTACTTC; CDR3 protein: CSAHTGTYEQYF
clone size: many; D gene: TRBD1; J gene: TRBJ2-7; V gene: TRBV12-3/TRBV12-4; CDR3 DNA: TGTGCCAGCATGGGACAGGGGGAGGCCTACGAGCAGTACTTC; CDR3 protein: CASMGQGEAYEQYF
clone size: few; D gene: TRBD2; J gene: TRBJ2-3; V gene: TRBV13; CDR3 DNA: TGTGCCAGCAGCTTCTCCTACGATCTGGGCGGGGGGGACGCGGATACGCAGTATTTT; CDR3 protein: CASSFSYDLGGGDADTQYF
clone size: many; D gene: TRBD1; J gene: TRBJ1-4; V gene: TRBV5-1; CDR3 DNA: TGCGCCAGCAGGCTGACAGGGGTGGTTGAAAAACTGTTTTTT; CDR3 protein: CASRLTGVVEKLFF
clone size: many; D gene: TRBD2; J gene: TRBJ2-7; V gene: TRBV4-2; CDR3 DNA: TGTGCCAGCAGCCAAGGTCGACGGACTAGCGGCGAGCAGTACTTC; CDR3 protein: CASSQGRRTSGEQYF
clone size: .; D gene: .; J gene: TRBJ1-3; V gene: TRBV18; CDR3 DNA: TGTGCCAGCTCACCGAACGAGCAGGCAAACACCATATATTTT; CDR3 protein: CASSPNEQANTIYF
clone size: .; D gene: .; J gene: TRBJ1-6; V gene: TRBV5-1; CDR3 DNA: TGCGCCAGCAGCCCAGAAAGCTCCTATAATTCACCCCTCCACTTT; CDR3 protein: CASSPESSYNSPLHF
clone size: many; D gene: .; J gene: TRBJ1-1; V gene: TRBV5-6; CDR3 DNA: TGTGCCAGCGTCCTCGAACAGGGCCTCACTGAAGCTTTCTTT; CDR3 protein: CASVLEQGLTEAFF
clone size: few; D gene: .; J gene: TRBJ2-5; V gene: TRBV20-1; CDR3 DNA: TGCAGTGCTACAGAGGGGTCCAAAGAGACCCAGTACTTC; CDR3 protein: CSATEGSKETQYF
clone size: .; D gene: .; J gene: TRBJ1-1; V gene: TRBV5-1; CDR3 DNA: TGCGCCAGCAGCGATGCAGGGAAAGACACTGAAGCTTTCTTT; CDR3 protein: CASSDAGKDTEAFF
clone size: few; D gene: .; J gene: TRBJ2-3; V gene: TRBV6-5; CDR3 DNA: TGTGCCAGCCGGGTTTCCAGATGGGGCACAGATACGCAGTATTTT; CDR3 protein: CASRVSRWGTDTQYF
clone size: .; D gene: .; J gene: TRBJ2-2; V gene: TRBV3-1; CDR3 DNA: TGTGCCAGCAGCCAAGTTCCTAACACCGGGGAGCTGTTTTTT; CDR3 protein: CASSQVPNTGELFF
clone size: many; D gene: TRBD1; J gene: TRBJ2-5; V gene: TRBV7-2; CDR3 DNA: TGTGCCAGCAGCTGGGGACAGGGCCAAGAGACCCAGTACTTC; CDR3 protein: CASSWGQGQETQYF
clone size: few; D gene: TRBD1; J gene: TRBJ2-3; V gene: TRBV20-1; CDR3 DNA: TGCAGTGCCAGGGGACAGGGCACAGATACGCAGTATTTT; CDR3 protein: CSARGQGTDTQYF
clone size: many; D gene: .; J gene: TRBJ1-1; V gene: TRBV20-1; CDR3 DNA: TGCAGTGCTGGGCGGGCGGAAACCGAAGCTTTCTTT; CDR3 protein: CSAGRAETEAFF
clone size: .; D gene: .; J gene: TRBJ2-1; V gene: TRBV7-2; CDR3 DNA: TGTGCCAGCAGCCCGTACCAGAGCCAAGAGCAGTTCTTC; CDR3 protein: CASSPYQSQEQFF